This is a list of T cell receptor beta chains from one sample in a study of OX40 agonist ivuxolimab in advanced cancers. Profiling relied on immunoSEQ multiplex PCR, and the TCRdb table lists in-frame clones only, not all of them. The repertoire has about 91,000 clones, 84% of them found once; the top ten carry 1% to 1.3%. The sample in question was CD4+ or CD8+ T cells sorted from blood, obtained in a trial of the OX40 agonist ivuxolimab. These receptors originate from an adult with an advanced solid tumor such as melanoma, head and neck, liver or kidney cancer. CDR3s include the opening cysteine and the closing phenylalanine or tryptophan. D genes are given only for firm matches. Part of the rows lack a size; the others show once, few, many or a class for expanded clones.

TRBJ1-1 | TRBD1 | TRBV4-2 | once | TGTGCCAGCAGCCAGGGGACAGGGGAAGTGGGTACTGAAGCTTTCTTT | CASSQGTGEVGTEAFF
TRBJ2-7 | NA | TRBV29-1 | NA | TGCAGCGTAACCTCCGCGTCCGTATCCTACGAGCAGTACTTC | CSVTSASVSYEQYF
TRBJ2-5 | NA | TRBV9 | once | TGTGCCAGCAGCCCCTTAACAGGGCAGACGGAGACCCAGTACTTC | CASSPLTGQTETQYF
TRBJ1-2 | NA | TRBV7-2 | few | TGTGCCAGCAGCTTAGAGGCAAACAGAGAATCTAACTATGGCTACACCTTC | CASSLEANRESNYGYTF
TRBJ2-2 | TRBD1 | TRBV5-8 | NA | TGTGCCAGCAGACTCGTACAGGGGATTTCGAACACCGGGGAGCTGTTTTTT | CASRLVQGISNTGELFF
TRBJ2-1 | NA | TRBV19 | NA | TGTGCCAGTCGAGAAGCTAGCTCCTACAATGAGCAGTTCTTC | CASREASSYNEQFF
TRBJ1-2 | TRBD1 | TRBV19 | NA | TGTGCCAGTAGTATAGCTCAGGGGGCTGGAGGCTACACCTTC | CASSIAQGAGGYTF
TRBJ2-7 | NA | TRBV9 | NA | TGTGCCAGCAGCGCGGGACTGACCAGCTACGAGCAGTACTTC | CASSAGLTSYEQYF
TRBJ2-3 | NA | TRBV4-1 | once | TGCGCCAGCAGCCAAACTAACCCCTGGGGCACAGATACGCAGTATTTT | CASSQTNPWGTDTQYF
TRBJ2-5 | TRBD2 | TRBV5-1 | once | TGCGCCAGCAGCCAAAACCCCGGGGGGGACCAAGAGACCCAGTACTTC | CASSQNPGGDQETQYF
TRBJ2-2 | TRBD2 | TRBV10-3 | NA | TGTGCCACCATGGGAGGGGCGCCGAACACCGGGGAGCTGTTTTTT | CATMGGAPNTGELFF
TRBJ2-2 | NA | TRBV19 | few | TGTGCCAGCATCGGGGAGCTGTTTTTT | CASIGELFF
TRBJ2-6 | NA | TRBV14 | NA | TGTGCCAGCAGCCAAGGGTCGTCTGGGGCCAACGTCCTGACTTTC | CASSQGSSGANVLTF
TRBJ2-2 | NA | TRBV6-6 | NA | TGTGCCAGCAAGGCAGATAACACCGGGGAGCTGTTTTTT | CASKADNTGELFF
TRBJ1-1 | NA | TRBV5-4 | NA | TGTGCCAGCAGCTTATCGATGTTCAGGGACACTGAAGCTTTCTTT | CASSLSMFRDTEAFF
TRBJ2-3 | NA | TRBV28 | NA | TGTGCCAGCAGTGCCGACGACTCAAATACGCAGTATTTT | CASSADDSNTQYF
TRBJ1-2 | TRBD1 | TRBV9 | NA | TGTGCCAGCAGCGTAGAATCAGGGGGCGCCTATGGCTACACCTTC | CASSVESGGAYGYTF
TRBJ1-4 | NA | TRBV30 | once | TGTGCCTGGAGGTCAGGGACCTTAAATGAAAAACTGTTTTTT | CAWRSGTLNEKLFF
TRBJ2-1 | NA | TRBV18 | NA | TGTGCCAGCTCACCGGAGCGGGCCCTGGGGGAGCAGTTCTTC | CASSPERALGEQFF
TRBJ1-5 | TRBD1 | TRBV6-6 | NA | TGTGCCAGCAGGACTGGACAGGACCGCAATCAGCCCCAGCATTTT | CASRTGQDRNQPQHF
TRBJ2-7 | TRBD2 | TRBV5-5 | NA | TGTGCCAGCAGTTCGGGACCGGGACTAGGAGCCTACGAGCAGTACTTC | CASSSGPGLGAYEQYF
TRBJ1-5 | NA | TRBV6-6 | NA | TGTGCCAGCAGACCCACAGGGTTCGGCCAGCCCCAGCATTTT | CASRPTGFGQPQHF
TRBJ1-2 | NA | TRBV19 | NA | TGTGCCAGTAGTATGAGCGGTAACTATGGCTACACCTTC | CASSMSGNYGYTF
TRBJ1-1 | TRBD1 | TRBV16 | NA | TGTGCCAGCAGCCTGACCCGAGGGACAGACACTGAAGCTTTCTTT | CASSLTRGTDTEAFF
TRBJ2-7 | NA | TRBV6-6 | NA | TGTGCCAGCAGTTACTCAAGGGAGTGGGGCTACGAGCAGTACTTC | CASSYSREWGYEQYF
TRBJ1-1 | TRBD1 | TRBV9 | NA | TGTGCCAGCAGCGTAGCCCGGGACAGCCTAGAAGCTTTCTTT | CASSVARDSLEAFF
TRBJ1-1 | NA | TRBV28 | NA | TGTGCCAGCAGGGACTCACAGGGTGGGGACACTGAAGCTTTCTTT | CASRDSQGGDTEAFF
TRBJ1-5 | NA | TRBV7-9 | NA | TGTGCCAGCAGCCCCAACTCCGGCAATCAGCCCCAGCATTTT | CASSPNSGNQPQHF
TRBJ1-2 | NA | TRBV7-2 | few | TGTGCCAGCAGCATAAACCCCCTTGTCGAGAACTATGGCTACACCTTC | CASSINPLVENYGYTF
TRBJ2-1 | NA | TRBV29-1 | NA | TGCAGCGTTCACCCGGGGAATGAGCAGTTCTTC | CSVHPGNEQFF
TRBJ1-1 | NA | TRBV5-1 | NA | TGCGCCAGCAGCCTGACAGCGAACACTGAAGCTTTCTTT | CASSLTANTEAFF
TRBJ1-4 | NA | TRBV27 | once | TGTGCCAGCAGTTTATCGCCGATGCTGGCAACTAATGAAAAACTGTTTTTT | CASSLSPMLATNEKLFF
TRBJ1-2 | NA | TRBV19 | few | TGTGCCAGCACTATTTCGGGGGTTCATAACTATGGCTACACCTTC | CASTISGVHNYGYTF
TRBJ2-1 | NA | TRBV5-1 | NA | TGCGCCAGCTTTACCGGCCCGGGGAGCTACAATGAGCAGTTCTTC | CASFTGPGSYNEQFF